The sequence of this T cell receptor beta chain was determined in a study of cytomegalovirus exposure and HLA in healthy donors. On the study more broadly: A prior study identified just under 120 million unique TCR beta sequences from roughly 180 million T cells.

V was shortened by 5 bases and J by 0 bases, with 21 bases between the two germline ends. CDR3 length equals 17 residues. The germline gives CDR1 SGHDT, CDR2 YYEEEE. A multiplex PCR was run with 60 Vbeta primers and 13 Jbeta primers. The assay was immunoSEQ multiplex PCR, and TCRdb's table has in-frame clones only and misses some. The data contain about 94,000 clones, under 9% of them seen just once; the ten biggest clones take up 2% to 2.5%. Donors in the study were healthy people who gave bone marrow. Study outcomes and limitations: In presence/absence analyses, roughly uniform sequencing depth across donors was assumed. As was reported, the HLA-A and HLA-B alleles of most subjects were accurately predicted from TCR beta sequences.

There are a few counts of this clone. Its specificity is unknown. The sequenced sample consisted of PBMCs. The chain has TRBV5-6 and TRBJ2-7, with D perhaps TRBD1 (6 bases). The source is a man between 50 and 59 years old in good health and CMV-seronegative. The CDR3 protein is CASSYTVQGRYSYEQYF. The DNA for the CDR3 is TGTGCCAGCAGTTATACAGTACAGGGAAGGTACTCCTACGAGCAGTACTTC.